The source of this TCR beta chain is a study of cytomegalovirus exposure and HLA in healthy donors. Turning to the study itself: Caucasian-associated ancestry cluster membership applied to 75% to 85% of over 350 genotyped donors.

Study-wide results and limits: Earlier analysis found most TCR beta V segments productive about 90% or about 30% of the time.

About this clone: Its specificity is unknown.

This PCR relied on a set of 60 Vbeta primers and 13 Jbeta primers. Clones were read by immunoSEQ multiplex PCR, and TCRdb kept only the in-frame ones, dropping some. This table holds some 150,000 clones, about three fifths found once. The sequencing sample was made of PBMCs. This clonotype originated in an older woman in good health and CMV-seropositive.

CDR3 residues: CASSVAGLGDTQYF. CDR3 DNA sequence: TGTGCCAGCAGCGTAGCGGGACTCGGAGATACGCAGTATTTT. The chain is built from TRBV9 and TRBJ2-3; possibly TRBD2 for D (6 bases). Trimming removed 0 bases from V and 5 bases from J, with 10 bases in between. Germline V lookup: CDR1 SGDLS, CDR2 YYNGEE. This CDR3 has 14 residues.